Listed below are T cell receptor beta chains from one sample, sequenced in a study of OX40 agonist ivuxolimab in advanced cancers. Generated by immunoSEQ multiplex PCR, the TCRdb table keeps only in-frame clones and is missing some. The table lists roughly 50,000 clones, roughly 80% of them singletons, with about 3.9% in the top ten. The specimen was CD4+ or CD8+ T cells sorted from blood, collected in a trial of the OX40 agonist ivuxolimab. The receptors here all came from an adult with an advanced solid tumor such as melanoma, head and neck, liver or kidney cancer. Each CDR3 is given without its conserved first and last residue. Rows give clone size only sometimes, using once, few, many, or a class for an expanded clone.

TRBV21-1,-,ASSMGLPNTEAF
TRBV27,-,ASSLGGRSREGETQY
TRBV19,-,ASSTVQGFQPQH
TRBV4-1,once,ASSSPGGEQY
TRBV19,-,ASKPDANEKLF
TRBV27,-,ASSSWGTPLAEAF
TRBV7-3,-,ASSLTGQGETQY
TRBV6-1,-,ASSENTIINEQF
TRBV7-3,-,ASSLTPPDHNEQF
TRBV29-1,-,SARQGANTEAF
TRBV2,-,ASSRQGGYYGYT
TRBV11-2,medium-sized,ASTAGQVNTEAF
TRBV5-1,-,ASSFGGGTDTQY
TRBV4-3,-,ASSQDVASWNTEAF
TRBV2,-,ASRVVFSYGYT
TRBV7-3,-,ASSLSRGTSYNEQF